Sequencing of this T cell receptor beta chain was carried out in a study of cytomegalovirus exposure and HLA in healthy donors. As for the study in general: A data release that came early held 80 million to 95 million unique TCRs from HLA-typed donors.

The PCR made use of 60 Vbeta and 13 Jbeta primers. The data were produced by immunoSEQ multiplex PCR, yet TCRdb's version contains in-frame clones alone and is incomplete. The sample records some 130,000 clones, roughly 80% being singletons. Study-wide results and limits: Later, an analysis found that common viral pathogens appeared to be linked with several of the most significant clusters. Analyses of presence/absence relied on an assumption of roughly uniform sequencing depth across donors. Some highly shared sequence variants likely arose as a pipeline artifact.

Comment on this clone: Antigen specificity is unknown.

The CDR3 covers 16 residues. V was clipped by 7 bases and J by 2 bases; unmatched bases: 10. Germline CDR1 SGHAT, CDR2 FQNNGV. Sequenced: PBMCs. V and J are TRBV11-2 and TRBJ2-2; TRBD1 matches 7 bases. The receptor comes from a male donor in good health and CMV-seropositive. CDR3 nucleotides: TGTGCCAGCATTCTGACAGGGTCAAGAAACACCGGGGAGCTGTTTTTT. Translation gives CASILTGSRNTGELFF.